These 8 T cell receptor beta chains were all obtained from the same sample, sequenced in a study of CD4 T cells in relation to SARS-CoV-2 and coronaviruses (TCRdb year 2021). These receptors' antigens are unknown. CD4+ T cells from unexposed donors were collected before the COVID-19 pandemic (2011-2018). Following 10 days of culture, the EasySep CD4+ T cell isolation kit was used to isolate CD4+ T cells. The library was made by the immunoSEQ multiplex PCR assay. Not all clones reach the TCRdb copy of this immuneACCESS table, which keeps in-frame sequences only. Checked studies attribute under half of the gap to unresolved V genes and leave the rest unexplained. This sample has some 21,000 clones in its table, and under 80% of those were observed once. The ten largest make up more than 12% of the sample. Sequenced sample: CD4+ T cells from PBMCs, cultured in vitro. Source of these receptors: a human donor in good health.

A single count supports this clone. This chain uses TRBV2 with TRBJ2-1, with D possibly being TRBD2 (6 bases). V lost 6 bases, J lost 0 bases, and 18 bases lay in between. The CDR3 has 17 residues. Germline V lookup: CDR1 SNHLY, CDR2 FYNNEI. The CDR3 DNA sequence: TGTGCCAGCAGCGGTGGGACTCTTTCGTCCTCCTACAATGAGCAGTTCTTC. Amino acids: CASSGGTLSSSYNEQFF.

In its sample, this clone was seen a few times. The chain combines TRBV5-6 with TRBJ2-3, with 10 bases identical to TRBD2. Germline CDR1 SGHDT, CDR2 YYEEEE. CDR3 length: 17 amino acids. V shed 1 base, J shed 2 bases, and the junction held 7 bases outside the gene matches. CDR3 bases: TGTGCCAGCAGCTTGTATGAAGCGGGGGGGCCCACAGATACGCAGTATTTT. Its translation is CASSLYEAGGPTDTQYF.

The CDR3 region is CASSYGGETEAFF. The DNA for the CDR3 is TGCGCCAGCAGTTACGGGGGAGAGACTGAAGCTTTCTTT. The chain is built from TRBV5-1 and TRBJ1-1, with D possibly TRBD1 on 5 matching bases. The CDR3 spans 13 residues. Germline CDR1 SGHRS, CDR2 YFSETQ. Between the trimmed V and J ends, which lost 5 bases and 5 bases, there was a span of 13 bases.

This clone occurred a few times. The chain joins TRBV7-9 to TRBJ1-5; D is possibly TRBD1 (5 bases). The CDR3 is made up of 16 amino acids. Trimming removed 1 base from V and 9 bases from J, with 19 bases in between. The V gene's germline CDR1 is SEHNR and CDR2 FQNEAQ (reference sequence). This CDR3 is CASSLENPALGGPQHF. Here the CDR3 DNA reads TGTGCCAGCAGCTTAGAAAACCCTGCCCTGGGGGGGCCCCAGCATTTT.

The chain couples TRBV6-2 or TRBV6-3 to TRBJ1-5; D unclear. Per germline, CDR1 MNHEY and CDR2 SVGEGT. V was trimmed by 6 bases and J by 1 base, leaving 7 bases between them. The CDR3 consists of 13 residues. CDR3 bases: TGTGCCAGCAGCTCGACAAGCAATCAGCCCCAGCATTTT. Amino acid sequence: CASSSTSNQPQHF.

This rearrangement joins TRBV16 to TRBJ1-1, with 8 bases lining up with TRBD1. Looked up from germline, CDR1 is KGHSY and CDR2 is FQNENV. V was pared by 4 bases and J by 0 bases, with 4 bases of the junction left unmatched. This CDR3 is 15 amino acids long. The CDR3 here is CASSRRGRMNTEAFF. CDR3 nucleotide sequence: TGTGCCAGCAGCCGCAGGGGGCGGATGAACACTGAAGCTTTCTTT. Together with reference TRBV16 and TRBJ1-1, the CDR3 gives the full variable domain: GEEVAQTPKHLVRGEGQKAKLYCAPIKGHSYVFWYQQVLKNEFKFLISFQNENVFDETGMPKERFSAKCLPNSPCSLEIQATKLEDSAVYFCASSRRGRMNTEAFFGQGTRLTVV.

The chain is built from TRBV29-1 and TRBJ2-3; TRBD2 matches at 8 bases. Germline-derived CDR1 and CDR2 are SQVTM and ANQGSEA. The V and J ends lost 4 bases and 3 bases, in that order; junction bases with no gene match: 3. This CDR3 has 13 amino acids. This chain's CDR3 is CSVARGGTDTQYF. In nucleotides, the CDR3 is TGCAGCGTTGCCCGCGGGGGGACAGATACGCAGTATTTT.

The chain uses TRBV28 and TRBJ1-1; 7 nucleotides line up with TRBD1. There are 14 residues in the CDR3. The V and J ends lost 7 bases and 0 bases, in that order; junction bases with no gene match: 5. CDR1 is MDHEN, CDR2 SYDVKM, per germline. The CDR3 coding sequence is TGTGCCAGCACCAGCGGACAGGTGAACACTGAAGCTTTCTTT. Protein sequence: CASTSGQVNTEAFF.